A selection of T cell receptor beta chains follows, all from one sample in a study of T cell changes during pregnancy in multiple sclerosis. Here immunoSEQ multiplex PCR was the method, and the copy in TCRdb shows in-frame clones only, minus some. The table includes around 61,000 clones, about 90% detected once. The source material was peripheral blood, sampled in the first trimester of pregnancy. Source of these receptors: a female donor in good health, enrolled as a control in a pregnancy study. Each CDR3 is given without its conserved first and last residue. A D gene is named only where the DNA matches it firmly.

>TRBV29-1|TRBJ2-2|NA
SVGFRGGGELF
>TRBV7-8|TRBJ1-1|TRBD1
ASSERDRGSNTEAF
>TRBV14|TRBJ2-1|TRBD2
ASSQASGANEQF
>TRBV11-2|TRBJ2-7|NA
ASSTGSTYEQY
>TRBV19|TRBJ1-2|TRBD1
ASSPDTGDRGRIYGYT
>TRBV18|TRBJ1-4|NA
ASSPATNEKLF
>TRBV9|TRBJ1-1|TRBD1
ASSVEAGGTEAF
>TRBV30|TRBJ2-5|TRBD2
AWSYGGWETQY
>TRBV7-2|TRBJ2-1|NA
ASSLARQSHNEQF
>TRBV13|TRBJ2-7|TRBD1
ASSLTGTGGSYEQY
>TRBV5-8|TRBJ2-1|NA
ASRIRGLEEQF
>TRBV9|TRBJ2-3|TRBD2
ASSTGTSGTTDTQY
>TRBV9|TRBJ2-2|TRBD1
ASSVEGGRNTGELF
>TRBV7-9|TRBJ1-5|TRBD1
ASSYTGTGYNQPQH
>TRBV11-2|TRBJ2-1|TRBD2
ASSSSGGQGYEQF
>TRBV15|TRBJ2-7|NA
ATSRAKKSYEQY
>TRBV7-2|TRBJ1-1|TRBD1
ASSLTGITEAF
>TRBV5-4|TRBJ1-1|NA
ASSVRDKNTEAF
>TRBV2|TRBJ1-2|NA
ASSEPSGKTDEYGYT
>TRBV30|TRBJ1-4|NA
AWSARGTEKLF
>TRBV20-1|TRBJ2-1|NA
SARQDNEQF
>TRBV5-1|TRBJ1-5|NA
ASRKSEEGSQH
>TRBV4-3|TRBJ1-1|TRBD1
ASSQDSRGRTEAF
>TRBV6-6|TRBJ1-4|TRBD1
ASSGQGATNEKLF
>TRBV30|TRBJ1-2|NA
AWRSSDGSGYT
>TRBV6-1|TRBJ1-1|NA
ASREDPNTEAF
>TRBV4-2|TRBJ1-2|TRBD1
ASSQQTGPGYGYT
>TRBV5-1|TRBJ2-5|TRBD2
ASSLAGGPGETQY
>TRBV7-2|TRBJ2-1|NA
ASSLAAFRGTEQF
>TRBV4-2|TRBJ2-5|NA
ASSQDAVGETQY